This T cell receptor (beta chain) emerged from a study of T cells after posttransplantation cyclophosphamide (dated by TCRdb to about 2016). A note on the overall study: The study tracked T cell repertoire reconstitution by TRB sequencing after myeloablative bone marrow transplantation using posttransplantation cyclophosphamide as GVHD prophylaxis. Antigen receptor sequencing covered samples from approximately 32 PTCy-treated patients and around 15 of their related bone marrow donors. TRB sequencing was performed on blood from all 35 or so PTCy patients with 1-year posttransplant specimens. TRB sequencing was also done on up to 3 additional blood samples from 2 to 5.2 years after transplant in 3 patients, and on pretransplant blood from a handful of patients. TRA and TRB clonality were tightly correlated in about ten samples, so subsequent TCR analyses focused on TRB only. Public TRB sequences were queried against a database of over 3,600 sequences associated with responses to pathogens, tumor antigens, self-antigens and alloantigens.

About this clone: Its antigen is still unknown. No base-level quality is on record; no much larger clone is a single base apart.

Reading the germline V gene (reference sequence) gives CDR1 SGHNT and CDR2 YYREEE. The CDR3 runs 13 amino acids, cysteine and phenylalanine included. The only DNA kept is the CDR3, 39 bases in frame from the first base. V is clipped by 7 bases and J by 5 bases, and the sequence between their germline boundaries is 16 bases long. Related bone marrow donors provided peripheral blood samples on the day of marrow donation. Mononuclear cells from peripheral blood and bone marrow were separated by Ficoll-Hypaque density centrifugation and then cryopreserved. TRB sequencing was run on genomic DNA with either the immunoSEQ assay at survey resolution or the hsTCRB kit. Per the source publication's procedure: The immunoSEQ software was used for initial read processing, and the LymphoSeq R package was used for repertoire analyses. Clonality was computed as 1 minus normalized Shannon entropy; Gini coefficient was also calculated for each TRB dataset. To infer phenotypes in unsorted samples, TRB sequences from sorted subsets of the recipient or donor were mapped onto the unsorted samples of the same recipient. TCRdb re-hosts the immuneACCESS table, in-frame sequences only. Its copies lack some clones; in the studies checked, an unresolved V gene accounts for under half of them, and the cause for the rest is not known. V and J calls and clone size follow that table, whereas D and trimming were derived from the DNA. Within this sample are tens of thousands of clones, with roughly 92% of them counted one time only. Less than 3.5% of the sample is taken by the ten largest.

Beyond this particular receptor, the publication reports: Donor-recipient similarity was low at 1-2 months but rose over the first year, and later blood repertoires were often dominated by donor CD8+ memory clones. The TRB repertoires of T cells infiltrating skin or the GI tract showed only limited overlap with the TRB repertoires found in blood. Across 45 patients, recipient CMV seropositivity and CMV reactivation were highly associated with TRB clonality; PTCy diversity was similar to CNI/methotrexate controls.

The TCR sequence derives from a woman aged 45 to 65 in good health and a related stem cell transplant donor. Sequencing was performed on PBMCs. This chain is built from TRBV5-4 and TRBJ2-7, and perhaps TRBD1 as D gene, on 5 matching bases. CDR3 reads: CASGVPGPHEQYF. In nucleotides, the sequence is TGTGCCAGCGGGGTCCCAGGGCCCCACGAGCAGTACTTC.